These T cell receptor beta chains were read from a single sample in a study of CD8 T cells in Susac syndrome. TCRdb reprocessed the immunoSEQ multiplex PCR reads via MiXCR and lists one record per CDR3 protein. The top ten clones hold around 0.1% of a sample with some 190,000 distinct CDR3 sequences, 85% to 95% of them seen once. Sequencing was carried out using CD4+ T cells from PBMCs. All receptors come from a human donor in good health. Both conserved end residues are part of each CDR3. D genes are given only for firm matches. Clone sizes are given selectively: once, few, many, or a class where the clone is expanded.

V	size	length	J	D	CDR3	DNA
TRBV15	-	18	TRBJ2-6	-	CATSRDRGSPSGANVLTF	TGTGCCACCAGCAGAGATCGGGGGTCTCCATCTGGGGCCAACGTCCTGACTTTC
TRBV9	once	14	TRBJ2-3	-	CASTGTLSTDTQYF	TGTGCCAGCACCGGGACTTTAAGCACAGATACGCAGTATTTT
TRBV12-3/TRBV12-4	-	11	TRBJ1-2	-	CASYGGYGYTF	TGTGCCAGCTATGGGGGCTATGGCTACACCTTC
TRBV20-1	-	14	TRBJ2-1	-	CSASQGSWRDEQFF	TGCAGTGCTAGTCAAGGATCCTGGAGGGATGAGCAGTTCTTC
TRBV4-3	-	16	TRBJ2-4	-	CASSQDVTGAKNIQYF	TGCGCCAGCAGCCAAGATGTAACAGGAGCCAAAAACATTCAGTACTTC
TRBV27	few	12	TRBJ1-2	-	CASSFSGYGYTF	TGTGCCAGCAGTTTTTCAGGATATGGCTACACCTTC
TRBV4-2	-	16	TRBJ2-3	-	CASSQDGRSGGDTQYF	TGTGCCAGCAGCCAAGATGGGCGGAGTGGGGGCGATACGCAGTATTTT
TRBV29-1	-	12	TRBJ2-1	TRBD2	CSVVASGNEQFF	TGCAGCGTTGTGGCTAGCGGGAATGAGCAGTTCTTC
TRBV20-1	-	14	TRBJ2-3	-	CSARQGTRADTQYF	TGCAGTGCTAGACAGGGGACACGAGCAGATACGCAGTATTTT
TRBV5-4	-	14	TRBJ2-6	-	CASSLRPGANVLTF	TGTGCCAGCAGCTTACGCCCTGGGGCCAACGTCCTGACTTTC
TRBV20-1	-	16	TRBJ2-3	-	CSARDPSGRRPDTQYF	TGCAGTGCTAGAGATCCGTCAGGGAGGAGGCCAGATACGCAGTATTTT
TRBV29-1	-	13	TRBJ1-2	-	CSAGKGADYGYTF	TGCAGCGCTGGAAAAGGGGCGGACTATGGCTACACCTTC
TRBV20-1	-	14	TRBJ2-1	TRBD2	CSASLGGGSFEQFF	TGCAGTGCTAGTCTCGGTGGCGGGAGTTTTGAGCAGTTCTTC
TRBV30	once	13	TRBJ1-5	-	CAWTRDLNQPQHF	TGTGCCTGGACCCGGGACCTCAATCAGCCCCAGCATTTT
TRBV10-3	-	13	TRBJ2-2	-	CAISESGPGELFF	TGTGCCATCAGTGAGTCGGGCCCCGGGGAGCTGTTTTTT
TRBV6-5	-	14	TRBJ1-5	-	CASSPEPNNQPQHF	TGTGCCAGCAGCCCCGAGCCTAATAATCAGCCCCAGCATTTT
TRBV27	-	11	TRBJ1-2	-	CASSERYGYTF	TGTGCCAGCAGTGAACGGTATGGCTACACCTTC
TRBV9	-	16	TRBJ2-5	TRBD2	CASSVGAGRLRETQYF	TGTGCCAGCAGCGTAGGGGCCGGGAGGTTGAGAGAGACCCAGTACTTC
TRBV23-1	-	15	TRBJ1-2	-	CASSQTRATAYGYTF	TGCGCCAGCAGTCAAACCCGGGCCACTGCCTATGGCTACACCTTC
TRBV12-3/TRBV12-4	few	11	TRBJ1-1	-	CASSYGTEAFF	TGTGCCAGCAGTTACGGTACTGAAGCTTTCTTT
TRBV29-1	-	17	TRBJ1-5	TRBD1	CSVGFEQGAYSNQPQHF	TGCAGCGTTGGCTTTGAACAGGGGGCATATAGCAATCAGCCCCAGCATTTT
TRBV3-1	-	12	TRBJ1-2	-	CASSSQGNGYTF	TGTGCCAGCAGCTCTCAGGGCAATGGCTACACCTTC
TRBV20-1	-	14	TRBJ2-2	-	CSPAPRTPTGELFF	TGCAGCCCCGCCCCGAGGACTCCCACCGGGGAGCTGTTTTTT
TRBV19	-	13	TRBJ1-5	-	CASSWDSNQPQHF	TGTGCCAGTAGCTGGGATAGCAATCAGCCCCAGCATTTT
TRBV29-1	-	14	TRBJ2-1	-	CSVEYGTSYNEQFF	TGCAGCGTTGAGTACGGGACCTCCTACAATGAGCAGTTCTTC
TRBV6-2/TRBV6-3	-	16	TRBJ2-7	-	CASREAGDASRYEQYF	TGTGCCAGCAGGGAGGCAGGGGACGCTTCCCGCTACGAGCAGTACTTC
TRBV29-1	-	11	TRBJ2-1	-	CSVGPGSEQFF	TGCAGCGTTGGGCCAGGGAGTGAGCAGTTCTTC
TRBV4-1	-	14	TRBJ2-5	TRBD1	CASSPSGQQETQYF	TGCGCCAGCAGCCCATCGGGACAGCAAGAGACCCAGTACTTC
TRBV6-2/TRBV6-3	-	18	TRBJ2-3	-	CASSYSISSERLGDTQYF	TGTGCCAGCAGTTACTCGATTTCTAGCGAAAGATTGGGAGATACGCAGTATTTT
TRBV20-1	-	13	TRBJ1-5	-	CSAMGMVGQPQHF	TGCAGTGCTATGGGGATGGTGGGGCAGCCCCAGCATTTT
TRBV30	-	11	TRBJ2-1	-	CAWSPMGEQFF	TGTGCCTGGAGTCCCATGGGGGAGCAGTTCTTC
TRBV29-1	-	13	TRBJ2-1	-	CSVVQNKGNEQFF	TGCAGCGTTGTCCAGAACAAGGGCAATGAGCAGTTCTTC
TRBV3-1	-	14	TRBJ2-3	-	CASSQVEGADTQYF	TGTGCCAGCAGCCAAGTGGAGGGCGCAGATACGCAGTATTTT
TRBV5-6	once	13	TRBJ2-5	-	CASSLDSAKTQYF	TGTGCCAGCAGCTTGGATAGCGCGAAGACCCAGTACTTC
TRBV10-3	-	13	TRBJ1-1	-	CATTRHLNTEAFF	TGTGCCACTACTAGGCACCTGAACACTGAAGCTTTCTTT
TRBV20-1	-	15	TRBJ2-1	-	CSAQGGEPSHNEQFF	TGCAGTGCTCAGGGAGGCGAACCCAGTCACAATGAGCAGTTCTTC
TRBV3-1	-	11	TRBJ1-1	-	CASSQDGKAFF	TGTGCCAGCAGCCAAGACGGCAAAGCTTTCTTT
TRBV25-1	-	13	TRBJ1-4	-	CASSGHSQTELFF	TGTGCCAGCAGTGGGCACAGTCAAACGGAACTGTTTTTT
TRBV6-6	-	15	TRBJ2-2	TRBD2	CASSRSERGTGELFF	TGTGCCAGCAGCCGCTCCGAGCGGGGGACCGGGGAGCTGTTTTTT
TRBV30	-	12	TRBJ2-3	-	CAWIQGTDTQYF	TGTGCCTGGATACAGGGCACAGATACGCAGTATTTT
TRBV7-9	-	17	TRBJ1-2	TRBD1	CASSSTNGTANHYGYTF	TGTGCCAGCAGCTCTACAAACGGGACAGCGAACCACTATGGCTACACCTTC
TRBV7-9	-	15	TRBJ2-1	-	CASSHTPDAYNEQFF	TGTGCCAGCAGTCATACTCCCGATGCGTACAATGAGCAGTTCTTC
TRBV21-1	once	11	TRBJ2-3	-	CASSKTNTQYF	TGTGCCAGCAGCAAGACTAATACGCAGTATTTT
TRBV12-3/TRBV12-4	-	15	TRBJ2-2	TRBD1	CASTHRTGGAGELFF	TGTGCCAGCACCCATAGGACAGGGGGTGCCGGGGAGCTGTTTTTT